These 2 T cell receptor beta chains were sequenced from one sample in a study of cytomegalovirus exposure and HLA in healthy donors. The PCR was carried out with 60 Vbeta primers and 13 Jbeta primers. TCRdb's copy holds only in-frame clones and misses some; the assay was immunoSEQ multiplex PCR. The sample lists under 120,000 clones, 55% to 75% occurring once. Sequencing was done on a sample of PBMCs. Receptor source: a man aged 25 to 45 in good health and CMV-seropositive.

The chain carries TRBV2 and TRBJ1-2, with D possibly being TRBD1 (6 bases). Per germline, CDR1 SNHLY and CDR2 FYNNEI. CDR3 length: 13 amino acids. V lost 6 bases and J 0 bases, leaving 8 bases between the germline ends. The CDR3 DNA is TGTGCCAGCAGCTGGGACACTAACTATGGCTACACCTTC. It is translated as CASSWDTNYGYTF.

The chain is built from TRBV7-2 and TRBJ1-2; 12 nucleotides agree with TRBD1. Trimming removed 4 bases from V and 8 bases from J; junction bases left unmatched: 5. Germline CDR1 SGHTA, CDR2 FQGNSA. The length of the CDR3 is 14 residues. The CDR3 reads CASSWGQGASGYTF. Written as DNA, the CDR3 is TGTGCCAGCAGCTGGGGACAGGGGGCTTCGGGCTACACCTTC.